The clone carrying this T cell receptor (beta chain) has just one count. Antigen specificity is unknown. The data derive from a study of Ad26.COV2.S vaccination and SARS-CoV-2 variants. Looking at the study overall: Each vaccinee took Ad26.COV2.S intramuscularly, once or twice 56 days apart. General study findings and limits: Marked by substantial breadth, spike-specific CD8+ and CD4+ T cell responses were reportedly seen after vaccination.

TCRdb's copy holds only in-frame clones and misses some; the assay was immunoSEQ multiplex PCR. The data hold roughly 390,000 clones, with about 88% observed a single time. Noted treatment: some 20 received Ad26.COV2.S at low or high dose, single or two shots; 5 received placebo; per-sample allocation not given. After the first vaccine or placebo injection, samples were drawn on day 63. The shot given was an Ad26 vector that makes Wuhan-strain SARS-CoV-2 spike. V gave up 0 bases and J gave up 6 bases; unmatched junction bases: 0. This CDR3 is 14 amino acids long. The germline V gene has CDR1 KGHDR and CDR2 SFDVKD.

The rearrangement joins TRBV24-1 to TRBJ2-2; 7 bases agree with TRBD1. The clonotype originates from a person aged 18-65 years who received the Ad26.COV2.S COVID-19 vaccine or a placebo. Source: peripheral blood, taken in a trial of Ad26.COV2.S vaccine versus placebo. The CDR3 DNA reads as TGTGCCACCAGTGATTTGCAGGGGGCCGGGGAGCTGTTTTTT. Protein: CATSDLQGAGELFF.